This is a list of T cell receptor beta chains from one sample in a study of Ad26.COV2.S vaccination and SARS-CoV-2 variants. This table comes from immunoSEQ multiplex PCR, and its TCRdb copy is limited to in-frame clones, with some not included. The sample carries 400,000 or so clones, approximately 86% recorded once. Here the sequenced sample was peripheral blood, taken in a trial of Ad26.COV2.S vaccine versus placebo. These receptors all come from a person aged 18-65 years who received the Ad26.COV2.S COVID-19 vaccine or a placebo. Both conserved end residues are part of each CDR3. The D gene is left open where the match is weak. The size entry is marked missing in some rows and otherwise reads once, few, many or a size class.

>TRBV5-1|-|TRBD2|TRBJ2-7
TGCGCCAGCAGCTCCATCTCAGCGGGGGAAGGGAACGAGCAGTACTTC
CASSSISAGEGNEQYF
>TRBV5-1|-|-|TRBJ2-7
TGCGCCAGCAGCAACTCGCTCGAGCAGTACTTC
CASSNSLEQYF
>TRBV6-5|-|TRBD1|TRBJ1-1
TGTGCCAGCAGACGGGGACAGGAATACACTGAAGCTTTCTTT
CASRRGQEYTEAFF
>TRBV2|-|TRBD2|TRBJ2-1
TGTGCCAGCAGCGATCGAGGGGCGGGGGGCCACTTCTTC
CASSDRGAGGHFF
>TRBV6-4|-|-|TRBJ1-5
TGTGCCGAACAAATGGGGGGGGTTAGCAATCAGCCCCAGCATTTT
CAEQMGGVSNQPQHF
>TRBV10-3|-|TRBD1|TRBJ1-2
TGTGCCATCAGTGACCTGTTTTGGGACAGCCCGAGCTATGGCTACACCTTC
CAISDLFWDSPSYGYTF
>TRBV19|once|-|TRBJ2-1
TGTGCCAGTAGTATAGAAGTAAGGGGCAATGAGCAGTTCTTC
CASSIEVRGNEQFF
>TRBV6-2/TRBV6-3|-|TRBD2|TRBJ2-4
TGTGCCAGCAGTTACCCGAGGAGCGGGGGGGCTTGGACCAAAAACATTCAGTACTTC
CASSYPRSGGAWTKNIQYF
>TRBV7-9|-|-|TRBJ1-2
TGTGCCAGCAGCTTACGGGATAATGGCTACACCTTC
CASSLRDNGYTF
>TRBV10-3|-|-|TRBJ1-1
TGTGCCATCAGTGAGTCTCAAGACCCAAGTGGGGGGCTGAACACTGAAGCTTTCTTT
CAISESQDPSGGLNTEAFF
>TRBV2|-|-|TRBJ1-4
TGTGCCAGCAGTGATTTTTGGATGGGGGAAAAACTGTTTTTT
CASSDFWMGEKLFF
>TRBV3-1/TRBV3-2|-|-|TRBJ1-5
TGTGCCAGCAGCCAACCCGGTCAGCCCCAGCATTTT
CASSQPGQPQHF
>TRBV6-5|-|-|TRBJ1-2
TGTGCCAGCAGTTACTCTTGGGTAGACAACGGCTACACCTTC
CASSYSWVDNGYTF